One sample yielded the 10 T cell receptor beta chains listed below, sequenced in a study of vaccination and CD4 T cells after COVID-19. Which antigens these TCRs recognize remains unknown. As to treatment: approximately 9-day PBMC culture with coronavirus spike peptide pools or control peptides (ViraFEST assay). Sequenced with the Oncomine TCR Beta short-read assay was DNA taken from cultured CD4+ T cells. TCRdb used MiXCR to reprocess the PCR reads, holding one entry per CDR3 protein. This sample yields about 17,000 distinct CDR3 sequences, of which approximately 60% are seen a single time; 4% to 6.5% belongs to the top ten. Source: CD4+ T cells from blood, cultured in vitro, taken after SARS-CoV-2 vaccination. The receptors shown here come from a human donor who had recovered from COVID-19.

CDR3 bases: TGTGCCAGCAGTTACTCTGAGGGTGGAGGAAACACCATATATTTT. Translated, it gives CASSYSEGGGNTIYF. The chain couples TRBV6-5 to TRBJ1-3; D ambiguous. The CDR3 spans 15 residues. V was shortened by 0 bases and J by 4 bases, with 10 bases between the two germline ends. Germline V gives CDR1 MNHEY, CDR2 SVGAGI.

The chain is built from TRBV11-2 and TRBJ2-7; a possible D gene is TRBD2 (7 bases). V lost 1 base to trimming and J lost 3 bases, with 16 bases between them. This CDR3 region has 16 residues. Looked up from germline, CDR1 is SGHAT and CDR2 is FQNNGV. The CDR3 DNA is TGTGCCAGCAGCTTAGTCTCGGGGGGCACGAACTACGAGCAGTACTTC. The encoded protein is CASSLVSGGTNYEQYF.

The rearrangement links TRBV6-1 to TRBJ2-7; 9 bases fit TRBD2. There are 17 residues in the CDR3. The germline V gene has CDR1 MNHNS and CDR2 SASEGT. V was clipped by 5 bases and J by 3 bases; unmatched bases: 14. CDR3 sequence: CASSRPQAGGTHYEQYF. Written as DNA, the CDR3 is TGTGCCAGCAGTCGCCCACAAGCGGGAGGCACACACTACGAGCAGTACTTC.

This clonotype turned up a few times. This chain connects TRBV20-1 to TRBJ2-2, with 9 bases lining up with TRBD2. The CDR3 is 14 residues long. CDR1 is DFQATT, CDR2 SNEGSKA, per germline (reference sequence). V gave up 6 bases and J gave up 1 base; unmatched junction bases: 3. The CDR3 reads CSARLAENTGELFF. The CDR3 DNA reads TGCAGTGCGCGACTAGCGGAGAACACCGGGGAGCTGTTTTTT.

The J gene is TRBJ1-1, the V gene TRBV6-1; 7 bases line up with TRBD1. This CDR3 has 14 residues. Germline V CDR1 and CDR2: MNHNS, SASEGT. V was pared by 6 bases and J by 6 bases, with 10 bases of the junction left unmatched. The CDR3 loop reads CASRRTGEDAEAFF. Written as DNA, the CDR3 is TGTGCCAGCAGGCGAACAGGGGAGGATGCTGAAGCTTTCTTT.

This clonotype was seen only a few times. The CDR3 region has the DNA TGTGCCTCCCGGGCGGGACTCAATCAGCCCCAGCATTTT. Protein sequence: CASRAGLNQPQHF. J is TRBJ1-5 and V is TRBV2, with D possibly being TRBD1 (5 bases). The CDR3 totals 13 residues. Germline V CDR1 and CDR2: SNHLY, FYNNEI. The V end was cut by 11 bases, the J end by 3 bases, with 14 bases between.

This clonotype was found once. The V and J genes are TRBV11-1 and TRBJ1-1; the D is unclear. The germline V gene has CDR1 SGHAT and CDR2 FQDESV (reference sequence). Trimming took 5 bases from V and 7 from J, leaving 14 bases between them. The CDR3 covers 13 residues. The CDR3 region has the DNA TGTGCCAGCAGCCGCCAAGGGCGGGGTGAAGCTTTCTTT. Encoded protein: CASSRQGRGEAFF.

This clonotype was seen a single time. The chain employs TRBV12-5 and TRBJ2-3; 9 positions agree with TRBD2. Per the germline V gene, CDR1 is LGHNT and CDR2 is FRNRAP. V lost 5 bases and J lost 1; bases outside the gene matches: 1. The CDR3 totals 14 residues. The chain's CDR3 is CASGRGGGTDTQYF. CDR3 in DNA: TGTGCTAGTGGTCGCGGGGGGGGCACAGATACGCAGTATTTT.

The CDR3 sequence is CASRTDSSTDTQYF. The CDR3 DNA follows: TGTGCCAGTAGGACAGACTCTAGCACAGATACGCAGTATTTT. The J gene is TRBJ2-3, the V gene TRBV19, with a tentative D call TRBD1 (5 bases). Trimming took off 6 bases at V and 0 bases at J, with 10 bases between the two ends. From germline, CDR1 is LNHDA and CDR2 SQIVND (reference sequence). This CDR3 spans 14 amino acids.

This chain links TRBV27 with TRBJ1-2; D is perhaps TRBD1 (5 bases). This CDR3 is built from 14 residues. V was trimmed by 6 bases and J by 8 bases, leaving 19 bases between them. The germline gives CDR1 MNHEY, CDR2 SMNVEV (reference sequence). The CDR3 nucleotides read TGTGCCAGCAGCAGAGCGGGACCGGGGCGGGGCTACACCTTC. Protein product: CASSRAGPGRGYTF.